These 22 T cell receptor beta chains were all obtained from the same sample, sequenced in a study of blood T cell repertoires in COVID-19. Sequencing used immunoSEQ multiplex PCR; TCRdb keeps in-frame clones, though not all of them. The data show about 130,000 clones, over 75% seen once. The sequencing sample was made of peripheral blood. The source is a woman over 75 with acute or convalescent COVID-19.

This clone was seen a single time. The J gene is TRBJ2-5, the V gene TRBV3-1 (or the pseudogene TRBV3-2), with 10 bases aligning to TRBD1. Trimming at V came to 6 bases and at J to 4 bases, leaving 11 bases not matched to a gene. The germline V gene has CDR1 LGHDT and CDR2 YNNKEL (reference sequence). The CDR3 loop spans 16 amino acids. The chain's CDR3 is CASRTQTGGEGETQYF. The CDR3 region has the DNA TGTGCCAGCAGAACACAGACAGGGGGCGAGGGAGAGACCCAGTACTTC.

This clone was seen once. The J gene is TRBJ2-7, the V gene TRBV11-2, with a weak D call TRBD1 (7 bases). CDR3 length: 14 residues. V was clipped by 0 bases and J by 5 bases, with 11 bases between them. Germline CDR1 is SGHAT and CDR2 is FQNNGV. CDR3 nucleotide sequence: TGTGCCAGCAGCTTAGACAGGGGGGTACACGAGCAGTACGTC. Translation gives CASSLDRGVHEQYV.

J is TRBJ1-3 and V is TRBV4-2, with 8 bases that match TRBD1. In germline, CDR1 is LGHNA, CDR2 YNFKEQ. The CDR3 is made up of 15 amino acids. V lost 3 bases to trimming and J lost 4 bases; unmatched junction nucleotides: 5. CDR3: CASSQGDRTGNTIYF. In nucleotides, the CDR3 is TGTGCCAGCAGCCAGGGGGACAGGACGGGAAACACCATATATTTT.

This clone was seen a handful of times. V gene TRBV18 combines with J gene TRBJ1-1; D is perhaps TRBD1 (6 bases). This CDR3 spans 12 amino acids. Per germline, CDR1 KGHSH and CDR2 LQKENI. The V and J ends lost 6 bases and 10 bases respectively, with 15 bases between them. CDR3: CASSPSQGRAFF. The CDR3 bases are TGTGCCAGCTCCCCATCTCAGGGGCGAGCTTTCTTT.

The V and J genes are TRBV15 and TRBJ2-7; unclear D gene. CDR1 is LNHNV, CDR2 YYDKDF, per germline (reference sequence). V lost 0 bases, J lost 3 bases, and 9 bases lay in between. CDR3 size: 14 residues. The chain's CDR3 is CATSRDPSGYEQYF. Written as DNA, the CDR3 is TGTGCCACCAGCAGAGATCCATCAGGCTACGAGCAGTACTTC.

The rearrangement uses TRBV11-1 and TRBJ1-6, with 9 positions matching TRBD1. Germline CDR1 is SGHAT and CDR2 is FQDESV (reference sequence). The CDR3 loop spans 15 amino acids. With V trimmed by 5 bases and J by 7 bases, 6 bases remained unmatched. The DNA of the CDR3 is TGTGCCAGCAGCCGTAGGACAGGGGCCAATTCACCCCTCCACTTT. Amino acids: CASSRRTGANSPLHF.

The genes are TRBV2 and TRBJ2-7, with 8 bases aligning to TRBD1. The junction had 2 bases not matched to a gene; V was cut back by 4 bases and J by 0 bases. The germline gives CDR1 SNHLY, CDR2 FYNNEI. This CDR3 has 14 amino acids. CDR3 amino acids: CASSGGTGSYEQYF. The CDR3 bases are TGTGCCAGCAGTGGCGGGACAGGCTCCTACGAGCAGTACTTC.

The CDR3 nucleotides read TGTGCCAGCAGCCAAGAAACAGGGGAAGGAAACATTCAGTACTTC. Translation gives CASSQETGEGNIQYF. The V call is TRBV4-2, the J call TRBJ2-4, with 7 bases identical to TRBD1. Trimming took 0 bases from V and 6 from J; bases not matched to a gene: 5. Germline loops: CDR1 LGHNA, CDR2 YNFKEQ. The CDR3 is made up of 15 amino acids.

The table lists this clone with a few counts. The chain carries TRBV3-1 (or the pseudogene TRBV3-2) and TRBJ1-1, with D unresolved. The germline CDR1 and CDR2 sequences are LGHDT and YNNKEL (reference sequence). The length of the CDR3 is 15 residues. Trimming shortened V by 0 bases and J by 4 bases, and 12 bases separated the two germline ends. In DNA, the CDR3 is TGTGCCAGCAGCCAAGATTTTGACAAGAGCACTGAAGCTTTCTTT. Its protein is CASSQDFDKSTEAFF.

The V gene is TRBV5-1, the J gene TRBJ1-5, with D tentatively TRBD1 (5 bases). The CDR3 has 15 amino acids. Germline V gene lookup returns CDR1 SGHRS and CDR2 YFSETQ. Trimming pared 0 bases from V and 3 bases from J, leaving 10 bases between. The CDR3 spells CASSLAGGVNQPQHF. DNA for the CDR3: TGCGCCAGCAGCTTGGCCGGAGGGGTCAATCAGCCCCAGCATTTT.

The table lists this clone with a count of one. The CDR3 sequence: CASSYRPQGAQETQYF. DNA for the CDR3: TGTGCCAGCAGTTACAGGCCCCAGGGGGCCCAAGAGACCCAGTACTTC. V is TRBV6-2 or TRBV6-3 and J is TRBJ2-5; the match to TRBD1 covers 8 bases. This CDR3 region has 16 residues. Germline CDR1 and CDR2: MNHEY and SVGEGT. The V gene end was trimmed by 2 bases and the J gene end by 1 base; junction bases not matched to a gene: 6.

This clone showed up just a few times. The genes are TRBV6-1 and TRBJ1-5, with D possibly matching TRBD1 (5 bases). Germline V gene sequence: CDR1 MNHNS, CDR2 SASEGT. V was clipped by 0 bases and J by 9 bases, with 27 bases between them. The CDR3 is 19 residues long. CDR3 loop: CASSEADLGTRTLMRPQHF. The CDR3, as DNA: TGTGCCAGCAGTGAAGCGGACCTGGGGACTCGAACCCTAATGCGGCCCCAGCATTTT.

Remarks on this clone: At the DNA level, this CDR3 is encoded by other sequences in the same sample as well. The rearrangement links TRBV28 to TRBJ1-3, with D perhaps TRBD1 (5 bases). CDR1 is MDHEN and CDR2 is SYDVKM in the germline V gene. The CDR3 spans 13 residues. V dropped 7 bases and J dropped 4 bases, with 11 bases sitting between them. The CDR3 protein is CASTPGGGNTIYF. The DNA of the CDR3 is TGTGCCAGCACCCCTGGGGGGGGAAACACCATATATTTT.

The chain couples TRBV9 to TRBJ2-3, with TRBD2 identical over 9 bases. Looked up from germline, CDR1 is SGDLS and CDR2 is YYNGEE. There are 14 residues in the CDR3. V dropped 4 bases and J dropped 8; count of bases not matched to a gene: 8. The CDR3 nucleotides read TGTGCCAGCAGCTCTCTAGCGGGGTGGTCTACGCAGTATTTT. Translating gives CASSSLAGWSTQYF.

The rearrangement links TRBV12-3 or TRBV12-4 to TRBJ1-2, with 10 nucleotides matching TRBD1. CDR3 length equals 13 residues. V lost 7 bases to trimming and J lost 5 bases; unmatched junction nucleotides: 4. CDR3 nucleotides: TGTGCCAGCAAGCGGACAGGGGGATATGGCTACACCTTC. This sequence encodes CASKRTGGYGYTF.

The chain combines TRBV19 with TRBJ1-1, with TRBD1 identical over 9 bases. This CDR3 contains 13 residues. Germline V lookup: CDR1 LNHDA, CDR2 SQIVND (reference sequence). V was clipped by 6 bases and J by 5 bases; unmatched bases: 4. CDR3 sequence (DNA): TGTGCCAGTAGCCGACAGGGGGGGACTGAAGCTTTCTTT. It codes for CASSRQGGTEAFF.

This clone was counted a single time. The CDR3 sequence is CASSFVVAGDSPYNEQFF. The CDR3 DNA reads as TGTGCCAGCAGTTTTGTGGTAGCGGGGGACTCCCCCTACAATGAGCAGTTCTTC. The V gene is TRBV27, the J gene TRBJ2-1; 9 bases agree with TRBD2. J was trimmed by 2 bases and V by 3 bases; bases with no gene match: 11. The length of the CDR3 is 18 residues. Germline V gene lookup returns CDR1 MNHEY and CDR2 SMNVEV (reference sequence).

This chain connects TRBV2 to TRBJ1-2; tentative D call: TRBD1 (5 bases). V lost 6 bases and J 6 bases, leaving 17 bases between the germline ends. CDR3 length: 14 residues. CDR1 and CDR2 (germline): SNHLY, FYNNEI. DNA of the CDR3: TGTGCCAGCAGCTTAACCCAGGGAACGGATGGCTACACCTTC. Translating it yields CASSLTQGTDGYTF.

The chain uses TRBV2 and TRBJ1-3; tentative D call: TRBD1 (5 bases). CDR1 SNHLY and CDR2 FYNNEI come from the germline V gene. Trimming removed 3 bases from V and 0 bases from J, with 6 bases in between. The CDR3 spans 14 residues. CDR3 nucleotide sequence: TGTGCCAGCAGTGACAGGGTCTCTGGAAACACCATATATTTT. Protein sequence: CASSDRVSGNTIYF.

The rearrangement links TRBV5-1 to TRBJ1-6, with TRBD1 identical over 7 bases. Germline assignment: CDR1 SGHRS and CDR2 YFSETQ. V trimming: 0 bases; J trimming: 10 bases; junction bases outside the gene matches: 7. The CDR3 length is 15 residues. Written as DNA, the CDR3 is TGCGCCAGCAGCTTGGAGGGACAGAGGATCTCACCCCTCCACTTT. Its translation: CASSLEGQRISPLHF.

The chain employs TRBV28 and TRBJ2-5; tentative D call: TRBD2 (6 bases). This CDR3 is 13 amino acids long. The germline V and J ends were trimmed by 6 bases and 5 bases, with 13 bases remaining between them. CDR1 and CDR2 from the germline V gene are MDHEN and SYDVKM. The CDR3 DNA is TGTGCCAGCAGGGAGGGTTCTATGGAGACCCAGTACTTC. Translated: CASREGSMETQYF.

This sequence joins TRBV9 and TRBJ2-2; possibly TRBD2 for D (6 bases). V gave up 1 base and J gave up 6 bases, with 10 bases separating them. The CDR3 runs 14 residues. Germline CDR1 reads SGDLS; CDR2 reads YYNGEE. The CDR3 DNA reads TGTGCCAGCAGCGTACCATCGGGGGCCGGGGAGCTGTTTTTT. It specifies CASSVPSGAGELFF. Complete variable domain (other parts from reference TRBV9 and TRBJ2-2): DSGVTQTPKHLITATGQRVTLRCSPRSGDLSVYWYQQSLDQGLQFLIQYYNGEERAKGNILERFSAQQFPDLHSELNLSSLELGDSALYFCASSVPSGAGELFFGEGSRLTVL.